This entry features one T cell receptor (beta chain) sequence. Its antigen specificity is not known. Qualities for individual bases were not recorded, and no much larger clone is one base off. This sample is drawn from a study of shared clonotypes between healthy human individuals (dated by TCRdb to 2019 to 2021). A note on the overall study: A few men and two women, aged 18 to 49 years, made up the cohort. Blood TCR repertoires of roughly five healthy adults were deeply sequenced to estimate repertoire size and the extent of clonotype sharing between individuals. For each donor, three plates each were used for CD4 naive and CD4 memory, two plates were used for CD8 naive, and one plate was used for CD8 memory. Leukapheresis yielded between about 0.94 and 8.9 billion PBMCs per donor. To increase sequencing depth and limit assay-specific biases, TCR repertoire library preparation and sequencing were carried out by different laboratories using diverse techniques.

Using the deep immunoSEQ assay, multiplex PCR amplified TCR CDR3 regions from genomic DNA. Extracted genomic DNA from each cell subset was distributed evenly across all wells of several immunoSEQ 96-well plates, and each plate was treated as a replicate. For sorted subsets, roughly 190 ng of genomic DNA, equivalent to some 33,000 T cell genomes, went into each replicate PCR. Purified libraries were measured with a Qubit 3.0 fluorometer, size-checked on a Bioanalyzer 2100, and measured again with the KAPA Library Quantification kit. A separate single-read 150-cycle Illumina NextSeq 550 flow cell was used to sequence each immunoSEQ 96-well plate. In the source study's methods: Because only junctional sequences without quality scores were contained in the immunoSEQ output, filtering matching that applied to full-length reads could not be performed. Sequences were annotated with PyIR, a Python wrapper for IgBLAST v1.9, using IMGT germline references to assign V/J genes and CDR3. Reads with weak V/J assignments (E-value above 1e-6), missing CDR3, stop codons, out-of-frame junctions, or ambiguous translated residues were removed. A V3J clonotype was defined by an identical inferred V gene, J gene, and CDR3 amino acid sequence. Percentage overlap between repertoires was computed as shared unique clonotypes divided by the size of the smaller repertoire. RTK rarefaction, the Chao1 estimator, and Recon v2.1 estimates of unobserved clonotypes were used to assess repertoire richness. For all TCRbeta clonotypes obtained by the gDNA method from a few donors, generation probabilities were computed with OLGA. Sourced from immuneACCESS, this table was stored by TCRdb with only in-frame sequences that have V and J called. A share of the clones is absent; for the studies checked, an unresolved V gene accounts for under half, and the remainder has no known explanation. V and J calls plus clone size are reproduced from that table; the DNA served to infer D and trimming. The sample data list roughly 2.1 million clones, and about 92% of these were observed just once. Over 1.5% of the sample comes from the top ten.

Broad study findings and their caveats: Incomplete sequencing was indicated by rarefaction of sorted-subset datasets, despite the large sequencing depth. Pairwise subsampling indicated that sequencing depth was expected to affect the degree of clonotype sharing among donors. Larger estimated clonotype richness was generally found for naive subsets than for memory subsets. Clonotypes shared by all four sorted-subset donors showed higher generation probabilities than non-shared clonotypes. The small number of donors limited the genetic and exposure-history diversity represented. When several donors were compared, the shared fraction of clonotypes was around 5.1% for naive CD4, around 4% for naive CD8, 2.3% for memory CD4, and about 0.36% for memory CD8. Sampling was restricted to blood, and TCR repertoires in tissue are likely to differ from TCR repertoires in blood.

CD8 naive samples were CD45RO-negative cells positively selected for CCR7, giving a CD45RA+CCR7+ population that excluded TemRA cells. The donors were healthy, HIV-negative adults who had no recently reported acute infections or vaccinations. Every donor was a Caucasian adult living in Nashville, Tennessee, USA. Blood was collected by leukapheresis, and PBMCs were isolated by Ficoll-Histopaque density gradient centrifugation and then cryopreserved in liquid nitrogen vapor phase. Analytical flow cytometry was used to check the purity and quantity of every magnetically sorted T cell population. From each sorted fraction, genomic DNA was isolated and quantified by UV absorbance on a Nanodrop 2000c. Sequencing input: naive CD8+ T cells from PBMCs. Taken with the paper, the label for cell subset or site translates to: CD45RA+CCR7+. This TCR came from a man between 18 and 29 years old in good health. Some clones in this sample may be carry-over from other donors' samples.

The bases are TGTGCCAGCAGCGGGGGACAGGACACTGAAGCTTTCTTT. The resulting protein is CASSGGQDTEAFF. The chain is encoded by TRBV7-9 joined to TRBJ1-1; 8 bases in the junction line up with TRBD1. For this chain, trimming is 5 bases at the V end and 3 bases at the J end, and the number of junction bases without a gene match is 2. From the cysteine through the phenylalanine, the CDR3 covers 13 amino acids. Of all the DNA, just the CDR3 is kept, 39 bases in frame from base 1. CDR1 and CDR2 (SEHNR, FQNEAQ) derive from the germline V gene (reference sequence).